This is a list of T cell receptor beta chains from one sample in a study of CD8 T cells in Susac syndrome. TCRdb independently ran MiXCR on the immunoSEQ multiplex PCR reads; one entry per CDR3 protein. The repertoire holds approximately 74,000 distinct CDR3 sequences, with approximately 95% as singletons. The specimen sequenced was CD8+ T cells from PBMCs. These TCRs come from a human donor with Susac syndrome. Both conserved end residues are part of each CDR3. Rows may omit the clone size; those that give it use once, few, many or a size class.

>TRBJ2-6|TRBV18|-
CASSTRQEAPVLTF
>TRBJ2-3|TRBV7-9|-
CASSPREGYTDTQYF
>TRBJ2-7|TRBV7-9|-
CASSLDGGWTAREQYF
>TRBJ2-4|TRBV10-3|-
CAISEETGAWAIQYF
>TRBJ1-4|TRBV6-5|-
CASRQSTNEKLFF
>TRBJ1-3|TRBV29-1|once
CSVEQGSGNTIYF
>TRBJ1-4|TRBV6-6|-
CASSYMDREGEKLFF
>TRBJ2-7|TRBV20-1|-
CSGKQFPSSSYEQYF
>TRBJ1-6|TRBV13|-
CASSLMSSPLHF
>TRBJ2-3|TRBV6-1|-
CASSASATGPSTDTQYF
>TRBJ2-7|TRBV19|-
CASSMLGYEQYF
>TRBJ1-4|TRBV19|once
CASSDTARPNEKLFF
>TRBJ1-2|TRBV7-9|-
CASSLGQTGYTF
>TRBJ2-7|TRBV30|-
CAWSVVGYEQYF
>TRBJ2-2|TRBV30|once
CAWSGGGTTGELFF
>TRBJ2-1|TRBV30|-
CAWSDRSNEQFF
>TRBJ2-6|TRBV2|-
CASSPDRGESSGANVLTF
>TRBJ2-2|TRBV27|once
CASSSGPYTGELFF
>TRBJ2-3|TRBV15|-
CATSRDRTGASTDTQYF
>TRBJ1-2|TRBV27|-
CASSLSASGYGYTF
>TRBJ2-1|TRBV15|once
CATSSLLAGGPDEQFF
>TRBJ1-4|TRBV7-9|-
CASSLDAGYRVNEKLFF
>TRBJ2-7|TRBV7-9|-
CASSTPGQTYEQYF
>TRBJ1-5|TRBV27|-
CASSPSQGYSNQPQHF
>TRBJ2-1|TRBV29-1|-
CSVEWGNEQFF
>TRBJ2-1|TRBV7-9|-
CASSFAGVLGYNEQFF
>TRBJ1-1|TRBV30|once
CACHPFLAFF
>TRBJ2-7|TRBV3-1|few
CASSQGDGTSSYEQYF
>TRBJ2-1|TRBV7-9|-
CASSLATPAYNEQFF
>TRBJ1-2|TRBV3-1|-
CASSQPGQLYGYTF
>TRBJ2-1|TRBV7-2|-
CASSLDGVYNEQFF
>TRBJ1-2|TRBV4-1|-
CASSQDGFTYGYTF
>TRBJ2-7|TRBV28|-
CASSYAYYEQYF
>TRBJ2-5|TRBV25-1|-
CASSWAGTAPYQETQYF
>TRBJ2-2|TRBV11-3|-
CASSLFGQGSSGELFF
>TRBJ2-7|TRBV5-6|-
CASSLSPTLEQYF
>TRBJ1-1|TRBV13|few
CASSAGAVIIEAFF
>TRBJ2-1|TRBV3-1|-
CASSQGVSYNEQFF
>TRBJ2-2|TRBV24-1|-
CATSVRVGAGELFF
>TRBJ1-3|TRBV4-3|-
CASSQASLSSGNTIYF
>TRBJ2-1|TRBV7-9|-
CASSLASSQFRRYEQFF
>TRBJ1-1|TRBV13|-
CASRLRMTGHTEAFF
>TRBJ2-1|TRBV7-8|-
CASSSAADRARSYNEQFF
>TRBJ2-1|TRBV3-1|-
CASSPGAGSYNEQFF
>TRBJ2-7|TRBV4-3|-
CASSAGTLSSYEQYF
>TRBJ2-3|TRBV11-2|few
CASSLDGDTQYF
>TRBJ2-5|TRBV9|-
CASSVEGGAGTQYF